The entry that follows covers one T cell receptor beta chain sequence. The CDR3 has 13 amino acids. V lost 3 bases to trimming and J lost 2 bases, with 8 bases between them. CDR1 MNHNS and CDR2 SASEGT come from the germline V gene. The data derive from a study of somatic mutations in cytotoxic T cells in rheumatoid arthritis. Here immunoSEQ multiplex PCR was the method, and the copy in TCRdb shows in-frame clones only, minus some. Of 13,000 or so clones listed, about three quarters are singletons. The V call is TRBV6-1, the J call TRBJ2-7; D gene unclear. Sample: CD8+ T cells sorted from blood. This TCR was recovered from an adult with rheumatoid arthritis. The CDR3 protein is CASSEVLAYEQYF. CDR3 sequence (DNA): TGTGCCAGCAGTGAGGTTCTGGCCTACGAGCAGTACTTC.